Shown below are 22 T cell receptor beta chains from a single sample sequenced in a study of T cells in Graves' hyperthyroidism and ophthalmopathy. Authors of the study amplified TCR beta CDR3 regions from RNA transcripts. The TCR CDR3 was amplified in a first-round RT-PCR using the HTBI primer set. TCRdb analysed the multiplex PCR reads with MiXCR anew, one entry per CDR3 protein. The sample comprises about 350,000 distinct CDR3 sequences, around 14% of which are singletons, and 20% to 25% rests with the top ten. The sample taken for sequencing was blood. These receptors were taken from a woman in her twenties or thirties with Graves' hyperthyroidism.

This clonotype was counted many times. The chain recombines TRBV10-1 with TRBJ2-2; D may be TRBD1 (5 bases). V lost 3 bases to trimming and J lost 3 bases, with 8 bases between them. The CDR3 contains 14 residues. CDR1 is WNHNN and CDR2 is SYGVQD in the germline V gene (reference sequence). The CDR3 coding sequence is TGCGCCAGCAGTGACAGGGCGGACACCGGGGAGCTGTTTTTT. Translation gives CASSDRADTGELFF.

The CDR3 DNA is TGCAGTGCTGGAACCGGGCCCACTTTAGGGACCCAGTACTTC. This encodes CSAGTGPTLGTQYF. V and J are TRBV20-1 and TRBJ2-5; D remains ambiguous. Germline values: CDR1 DFQATT, CDR2 SNEGSKA (reference sequence). CDR3 size: 14 residues. V lost 5 bases to trimming and J lost 7 bases, with 20 bases between them.

This clonotype was detected only a few times. The J gene is TRBJ2-7, the V gene TRBV5-4, with 9 bases matching TRBD1. The CDR3 spans 15 residues. The V segment lost 4 bases and the J segment 4 bases; nucleotides outside the gene matches: 9. Germline V gene lookup returns CDR1 SGHNT and CDR2 YYREEE (reference sequence). In DNA, the CDR3 is TGTGCCAGCAGCACCTGGGACAGGGCAAATTACGAGCAGTACTTC. It encodes CASSTWDRANYEQYF.

The CDR3 protein is CSARWARSNTEAFF. The CDR3 region has the DNA TGCAGTGCTAGGTGGGCCAGATCGAACACTGAAGCTTTCTTT. V and J are TRBV20-1 and TRBJ1-1; D is uncertain. V was clipped by 3 bases and J by 1 base, with 12 bases between them. Per the germline V gene, CDR1 is DFQATT and CDR2 is SNEGSKA (reference sequence). The CDR3 covers 14 residues.

The chain recombines TRBV29-1 with TRBJ2-3, with 13 nucleotides matching TRBD2. Per the germline V gene, CDR1 is SQVTM and CDR2 is ANQGSEA. The CDR3 covers 15 residues. J was trimmed by 3 bases and V by 7 bases; bases with no gene match: 7. CDR3 residues: CSAGTSGDLTDTQYF. The CDR3 DNA sequence: TGCAGCGCCGGGACTAGCGGGGATCTTACAGATACGCAGTATTTT.

The V gene is TRBV6-2 or TRBV6-3, the J gene TRBJ2-3; tentatively, D is TRBD1 or TRBD2 (5 bases each). Trimming shortened V by 6 bases and J by 2 bases, and 15 bases separated the two germline ends. CDR1 is MNHEY and CDR2 is SVGEGT in the germline V gene. This CDR3 has 15 amino acids. CDR3 in amino acids: CASRSGSRATDTQYF. The DNA of the CDR3 is TGTGCCAGCAGGTCAGGGTCGCGGGCCACAGATACGCAGTATTTT.

This clonotype occurred many times. The chain combines TRBV6-1 with TRBJ2-1, with D perhaps TRBD1 or TRBD2 (5 bases each). In germline, CDR1 is MNHNS, CDR2 SASEGT. This CDR3 has 18 amino acids. The germline V and J ends were trimmed by 6 bases and 0 bases, with 21 bases remaining between them. The CDR3 coding sequence is TGTGCCAGCAGGTCCAGGGCTCGACTACCCCCCTCCTACAATGAGCAGTTCTTC. As protein: CASRSRARLPPSYNEQFF.

This clonotype was counted ten times or more. The rearrangement joins TRBV10-3 to TRBJ1-1; a possible D gene is TRBD1 (6 bases). CDR1 is ENHRY, CDR2 SYGVKD, per germline. V lost 4 bases and J 8 bases, leaving 8 bases between the germline ends. The CDR3 totals 11 residues. CDR3 DNA sequence: TGTGCCATCAGTGGGACAGTAGAAGCTTTCTTT. This gives the protein CAISGTVEAFF.

This clonotype was observed at least ten times. CDR3 region: CATSVGSNTGELFF. The CDR3 nucleotides are TGTGCCACCAGTGTCGGGAGTAACACCGGGGAGCTGTTTTTT. V usage is TRBV24-1 and J usage is TRBJ2-2; tentatively, D is TRBD2 (6 bases). This CDR3 has 14 residues. Between the trimmed V and J ends, which lost 5 bases and 2 bases, there was a span of 8 bases. Germline CDR1 reads KGHDR; CDR2 reads SFDVKD.

V gene TRBV10-3 combines with J gene TRBJ2-3; 7 positions match TRBD2. The CDR3 contains 14 residues. From germline, CDR1 is ENHRY and CDR2 SYGVKD. J was trimmed by 0 bases and V by 10 bases; bases with no gene match: 7. CDR3 DNA: TGTGCCACCTCCTCTAGCGGCAGCACAGATACGCAGTATTTT. Amino acids: CATSSSGSTDTQYF.

This clonotype was seen a few times. J is TRBJ2-3 and V is TRBV10-3, with TRBD2 identical over 11 bases. After removal of 5 bases from V and 7 bases from J, the junction contained 11 bases not matched to a gene. Germline assignment: CDR1 ENHRY and CDR2 SYGVKD. The CDR3 runs 16 residues. CDR3 nucleotides: TGTGCCATCAGTCCCTTGACTAGCGGGAACTCCAATACGCAGTATTTT. Amino acid sequence: CAISPLTSGNSNTQYF.

This clonotype was observed many times. The chain recombines TRBV29-1 with TRBJ2-7, with 7 bases lining up with TRBD2. The CDR3 has 12 amino acids. Looked up from germline, CDR1 is SQVTM and CDR2 is ANQGSEA. V shed 4 bases and J 7 bases; nucleotides not matched to a gene: 7. The CDR3 DNA follows: TGCAGCGTTGTAGCTGGGCGGGGGGAGCAGTACTTC. This sequence encodes CSVVAGRGEQYF.

V and J are TRBV20-1 and TRBJ2-1; a weak D match, TRBD2 (5 bases). Trimming stripped 6 bases from V and 0 bases from J, with 9 bases between. CDR1 and CDR2 from the germline V gene are DFQATT and SNEGSKA (reference sequence). The CDR3 length is 13 residues. The CDR3 spells CSALSDSYNEQFF. CDR3 nucleotide sequence: TGCAGTGCCCTTAGCGACTCCTACAATGAGCAGTTCTTC.

There are many counts of this clonotype. V gene TRBV6-1 combines with J gene TRBJ1-2, with 9 bases identical to TRBD1. CDR3 length: 15 residues. Losses at the gene ends were 5 bases for V and 7 bases for J; bases not matched to a gene: 11. Germline V gene sequence: CDR1 MNHNS, CDR2 SASEGT. The CDR3 region has the DNA TGTGCCAGCAGTCCACAAAACAGGGGGCGGCTTGGCTACACCTTC. It is translated as CASSPQNRGRLGYTF.

This clonotype appeared many times. The J gene is TRBJ1-1, the V gene TRBV10-3; maybe TRBD1 (5 bases). The CDR3 runs to 14 residues. Germline CDR1 ENHRY, CDR2 SYGVKD. Trimming removed 5 bases from V and 3 bases from J, with 13 bases in between. The CDR3 DNA follows: TGTGCCATCAGTACCACCGGGACGGACACTGAAGCTTTCTTT. Translating it yields CAISTTGTDTEAFF.

This clonotype has a handful of counts. The J gene is TRBJ2-7, the V gene TRBV6-2 or TRBV6-3, with 9 bases identical to TRBD1. This CDR3 contains 14 residues. In germline, CDR1 is MNHEY, CDR2 SVGEGT. V shed 1 base, J shed 7 bases, and the junction held 5 bases outside the gene matches. The CDR3 nucleotides are TGTGCCAGCAGTTACTGGGACAGGGAGTGGGAGCAGTACTTC. Amino acid sequence: CASSYWDREWEQYF.

This clonotype was observed a handful of times. The V and J genes are TRBV19 and TRBJ1-5; D is unclear. The length of the CDR3 is 12 residues. Germline V gene sequence: CDR1 LNHDA, CDR2 SQIVND (reference sequence). V shed 8 bases and J shed 4 bases, with 9 bases lying between them. The CDR3 DNA sequence: TGTGCCAGTGGGCAGATTAATCAGCCCCAGCATTTT. Translated: CASGQINQPQHF.

This clonotype was recorded many times. The rearrangement links TRBV30 to TRBJ2-7, with D unresolved. Deletions cut 0 bases from V and 2 bases from J, with 11 bases between. The CDR3 spans 14 residues. Per the germline V gene, CDR1 is GTSNPN and CDR2 is SVGIG (reference sequence). The CDR3 loop reads CAWSVGMSTYEQYF. CDR3 DNA: TGTGCCTGGAGTGTAGGGATGTCCACCTACGAGCAGTACTTC.

This chain links TRBV9 with TRBJ2-7; D may be TRBD2 (6 bases). Deletions cut 2 bases from V and 9 bases from J, with 9 bases between. The CDR3 contains 11 residues. From germline, CDR1 is SGDLS and CDR2 YYNGEE. The CDR3 sequence: CASSVGEVQYF. DNA for the CDR3: TGTGCCAGCAGCGTCGGGGAGGTGCAGTACTTC. Drawing the rest from reference TRBV9 and TRBJ2-7, the complete variable domain is DSGVTQTPKHLITATGQRVTLRCSPRSGDLSVYWYQQSLDQGLQFLIQYYNGEERAKGNILERFSAQQFPDLHSELNLSSLELGDSALYFCASSVGEVQYFGPGTRLTVT.

The V and J genes are TRBV10-3 and TRBJ2-7, with D possibly matching TRBD1 (5 bases). The CDR3 loop spans 13 amino acids. Trimming pared 4 bases from V and 1 base from J, leaving 8 bases between. Germline-derived CDR1 and CDR2 are ENHRY and SYGVKD. The CDR3: CAISGQMSYEQYF. Here the CDR3 DNA reads TGTGCCATCAGTGGACAGATGTCCTACGAGCAGTACTTC.

CDR3 bases: TGCGCCAGCAGCCAGAAGGACCGGGGCGGGGAGCTGTTTTTT. Translation gives CASSQKDRGGELFF. The chain links TRBV4-1 to TRBJ2-2, with D possibly matching TRBD2 (5 bases). The V gene lost 3 bases and the J gene lost 7 bases, with 12 bases spanning the gap. CDR1 is MGHRA, CDR2 YSYEKL, per germline. This CDR3 is 14 amino acids long.

The chain uses TRBV9 and TRBJ2-2, with 7 bases identical to TRBD1. Germline CDR1 SGDLS, CDR2 YYNGEE. The length of the CDR3 is 16 residues. Losses at the gene ends were 0 bases for V and 4 bases for J; bases not matched to a gene: 6. The CDR3 DNA reads as TGTGCCAGCAGCGTAGGCGGACAGGTCATCACCGGGGAGCTGTTTTTT. It specifies CASSVGGQVITGELFF.